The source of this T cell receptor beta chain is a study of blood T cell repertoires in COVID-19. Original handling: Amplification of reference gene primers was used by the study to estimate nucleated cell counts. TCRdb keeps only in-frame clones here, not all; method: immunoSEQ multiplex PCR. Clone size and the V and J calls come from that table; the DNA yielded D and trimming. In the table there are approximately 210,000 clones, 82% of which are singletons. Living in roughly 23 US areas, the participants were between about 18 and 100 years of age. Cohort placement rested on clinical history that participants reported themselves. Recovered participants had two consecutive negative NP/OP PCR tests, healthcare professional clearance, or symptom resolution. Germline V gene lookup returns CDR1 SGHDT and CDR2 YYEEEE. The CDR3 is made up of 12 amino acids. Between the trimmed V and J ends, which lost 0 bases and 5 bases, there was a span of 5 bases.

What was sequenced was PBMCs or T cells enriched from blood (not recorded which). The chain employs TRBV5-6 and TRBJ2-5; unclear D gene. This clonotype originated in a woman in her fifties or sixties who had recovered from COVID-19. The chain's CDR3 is CASSLGRETQYF. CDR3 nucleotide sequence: TGTGCCAGCAGCTTGGGCAGGGAGACCCAGTACTTC.